Shown below are 18 T cell receptor beta chains from a single sample sequenced in a study of beta chain features in type 1 diabetes. General study findings and limits: Among patients with Type 1 diabetes, TCRB CDR3s were moderately but significantly shorter in every one of the four CD4+ subsets.

Expressed TCRB transcripts were sequenced after all isolated RNA was converted to cDNA. Measured with immunoSEQ multiplex PCR; TCRdb has only the in-frame clones, and not every one. The sample carries 200,000 to 300,000 clones, approximately 20% recorded once. No antigens are known for them. The sample taken for sequencing was naive CD4+ T cells from blood. The receptor source for this set is a woman between 35 and 50 years old with type 1 diabetes.

This chain connects TRBV27 to TRBJ2-7; 9 positions match TRBD1. CDR1 and CDR2 from the germline V gene are MNHEY and SMNVEV (reference sequence). This CDR3 has 16 residues. V was clipped by 3 bases and J by 5 bases; unmatched bases: 11. CDR3 region: CASSFSLLQGAHEQYF. The CDR3 nucleotides are TGTGCCAGCAGTTTCTCCCTGCTACAGGGGGCCCACGAGCAGTACTTC.

The chain couples TRBV15 to TRBJ2-5; 10 bases fit TRBD1. With 6 bases clipped from V and 5 bases from J, the junction kept 9 bases outside the gene matches. The CDR3 totals 15 residues. The germline gives CDR1 LNHNV, CDR2 YYDKDF (reference sequence). CDR3 sequence reads: CATSPGQGTWETQYF. CDR3 bases: TGTGCCACCAGTCCGGGACAGGGGACTTGGGAGACCCAGTACTTC.

This chain joins TRBV5-4 and TRBJ2-6; TRBD1 might be the D (5 bases). There are 15 residues in the CDR3. The ends were cut back, 2 bases at V and 4 bases at J, with 10 bases in the middle. Germline V gives CDR1 SGHNT, CDR2 YYREEE (reference sequence). This CDR3 reads CASSLGAPGANVLTF. For the CDR3, the DNA is TGTGCCAGCAGCTTAGGGGCCCCCGGGGCCAACGTCCTGACTTTC.

Only a few counts were recorded for this clone. The chain carries TRBV4-3 and TRBJ2-1; 8 bases agree with TRBD2. Per the germline V gene, CDR1 is LGHNA and CDR2 is YSLEER. The CDR3 sequence is 17 residues long. V lost 0 bases and J lost 2; bases outside the gene matches: 6. The CDR3 sequence is CASSQDRRGETYNEQFF. CDR3 DNA: TGCGCCAGCAGCCAAGACCGGCGGGGGGAGACCTACAATGAGCAGTTCTTC.

Notes on this clone: Other nucleotide sequences from this sample produce the same CDR3. The chain joins TRBV9 to TRBJ2-1; no clear D gene. CDR3 length: 14 residues. Per the germline V gene, CDR1 is SGDLS and CDR2 is YYNGEE. V lost 2 bases, J lost 0 bases, and 6 bases lay in between. The CDR3 DNA reads TGTGCCAGCAGCGTCTCGAGCTCCTACAATGAGCAGTTCTTC. It translates to CASSVSSSYNEQFF.

A single count supports this clone. The V call is TRBV27, the J call TRBJ2-3; D is unclear. The ends were cut back, 8 bases at V and 5 bases at J, with 14 bases in the middle. Germline CDR1 is MNHEY and CDR2 is SMNVEV (reference sequence). The CDR3 is 13 amino acids. CDR3: CASSKQTQDTQYF. CDR3 nucleotide sequence: TGTGCCAGCTCAAAACAGACGCAAGATACGCAGTATTTT.

This clone has only a few counts. DNA of the CDR3: TGTGCCAGCAGCTTAGAGGGCAGGGGGGCGCCCCAGCATTTT. Translation: CASSLEGRGAPQHF. The chain uses TRBV7-9 and TRBJ1-5, with 7 bases that match TRBD1. Germline-derived CDR1 and CDR2 are SEHNR and FQNEAQ (reference sequence). This CDR3 contains 14 residues. Trimming removed 1 base from V and 9 bases from J; junction bases left unmatched: 6.

This clone was picked up a small number of times. The rearrangement joins TRBV7-2 to TRBJ1-1; 8 bases line up with TRBD1. The germline CDR1 and CDR2 sequences are SGHTA and FQGNSA. With V trimmed by 5 bases and J by 6 bases, 8 bases remained unmatched. The CDR3 is made up of 14 amino acids. In DNA form, the CDR3 reads TGTGCCAGCAGCCTTGTTCGGGGACAGGCTGAAGCTTTCTTT. Translated, it gives CASSLVRGQAEAFF.

This clone was counted only a few times. The chain has TRBV11-2 and TRBJ1-1; 11 bases map to TRBD1. J was trimmed by 11 bases and V by 5 bases; bases with no gene match: 10. CDR3 length: 14 residues. Per germline, CDR1 SGHAT and CDR2 FQNNGV. CDR3: CASSPRTGGSVAFF. Here the CDR3 DNA reads TGTGCCAGCAGCCCCCGGACAGGGGGCTCTGTGGCTTTCTTT.

The chain recombines TRBV19 with TRBJ1-1, with TRBD1 as a possible D gene (6 bases). The CDR3 extends over 14 amino acids. The germline CDR1 and CDR2 sequences are LNHDA and SQIVND (reference sequence). V lost 5 bases, J lost 0 bases, and 10 bases lay in between. DNA of the CDR3: TGTGCCAGTAGTTTGGGACATCTGAACACTGAAGCTTTCTTT. The encoded protein is CASSLGHLNTEAFF.

In its sample, this clone was seen a few times. This sequence joins TRBV7-3 and TRBJ1-2; D is perhaps TRBD1 (6 bases). The CDR3 covers 14 residues. Per germline, CDR1 SGHTA and CDR2 FQGTGA. V dropped 5 bases and J dropped 8 bases, with 18 bases sitting between them. The CDR3, as DNA: TGTGCCAGCAGCGATACCAGGGGATCGGGAGGCTACACCTTC. Protein product: CASSDTRGSGGYTF.

This clone was detected only once. The V call is TRBV15, the J call TRBJ2-3; weak D call: TRBD1 (6 bases). Per germline, CDR1 LNHNV and CDR2 YYDKDF (reference sequence). With 5 bases removed from V and 4 bases from J, the gap between germline ends came to 13 bases. The CDR3 runs 14 residues. The DNA of the CDR3 is TGTGCCACCAGCCCCAGGGGCTGGGCAGATACGCAGTATTTT. As protein: CATSPRGWADTQYF.

The V call is TRBV5-1, the J call TRBJ2-1, with TRBD2 identical over 14 bases. Trimming at V came to 4 bases and at J to 8 bases, leaving 5 bases not matched to a gene. This CDR3 has 15 residues. Germline V gene lookup returns CDR1 SGHRS and CDR2 YFSETQ. The DNA for the CDR3 is TGCGCCAGCAGCACCGGGACTAGCGGGAGCGATGAGCAGTTCTTC. Residues: CASSTGTSGSDEQFF.

The chain combines TRBV9 with TRBJ2-2; perhaps TRBD2 as D (6 bases). The CDR3 is made up of 16 amino acids. Trimming took off 2 bases at V and 6 bases at J, with 17 bases between the two ends. The germline CDR1 and CDR2 sequences are SGDLS and YYNGEE. This CDR3 is CASSVEGTWTSGELFF. The CDR3 region has the DNA TGTGCCAGCAGCGTCGAGGGGACTTGGACATCCGGGGAGCTGTTTTTT.

Comment on this clone: The same CDR3 arises from other DNA sequences in this sample as well. Written as DNA, the CDR3 is TGCGCCAGCAGCCAAGATCTCCCGGGGAACTATGGCTACACCTTC. Its protein is CASSQDLPGNYGYTF. V usage is TRBV4-3 and J usage is TRBJ1-2; no firm D call. Trimming removed 0 bases from V and 2 bases from J, with 10 bases in between. This CDR3 is 15 amino acids long. Per germline, CDR1 LGHNA and CDR2 YSLEER.

The V call is TRBV30, the J call TRBJ2-7, with D tentatively TRBD2 (6 bases). The CDR3 loop spans 13 amino acids. Between the trimmed V and J ends, which lost 3 bases and 3 bases, there was a span of 12 bases. Looked up from germline, CDR1 is GTSNPN and CDR2 is SVGIG (reference sequence). The chain's CDR3 is CAWRNSGGYEQYF. CDR3 in DNA: TGTGCCTGGAGGAATAGCGGAGGCTACGAGCAGTACTTC.

This clone was seen more than once but under ten times. The V and J genes are TRBV14 and TRBJ2-5; D gene unclear. Trimming removed 3 bases at V and 0 bases at J, with 8 bases between. The CDR3 is 14 residues long. Germline CDR1 and CDR2: SGHDN and FVKESK. CDR3 DNA: TGTGCCAGCAGCCAGATCCGGGACCAAGAGACCCAGTACTTC. This translates into CASSQIRDQETQYF. Full variable domain (missing parts from reference TRBV14 and TRBJ2-5): EAGVTQFPSHSVIEKGQTVTLRCDPISGHDNLYWYRRVMGKEIKFLLHFVKESKQDESGMPNNRFLAERTGGTYSTLKVQPAELEDSGVYFCASSQIRDQETQYFGPGTRLLVL.

This clone was observed a few times. V gene TRBV5-4 combines with J gene TRBJ2-1, with 10 bases aligning to TRBD2. Losses at the gene ends were 5 bases for V and 5 bases for J; bases not matched to a gene: 4. Germline V CDR1 and CDR2: SGHNT, YYREEE (reference sequence). The CDR3 totals 14 residues. CDR3 amino acids: CASSTSGINNEQFF. The DNA of the CDR3 is TGTGCCAGCAGTACTAGCGGGATTAACAATGAGCAGTTCTTC.